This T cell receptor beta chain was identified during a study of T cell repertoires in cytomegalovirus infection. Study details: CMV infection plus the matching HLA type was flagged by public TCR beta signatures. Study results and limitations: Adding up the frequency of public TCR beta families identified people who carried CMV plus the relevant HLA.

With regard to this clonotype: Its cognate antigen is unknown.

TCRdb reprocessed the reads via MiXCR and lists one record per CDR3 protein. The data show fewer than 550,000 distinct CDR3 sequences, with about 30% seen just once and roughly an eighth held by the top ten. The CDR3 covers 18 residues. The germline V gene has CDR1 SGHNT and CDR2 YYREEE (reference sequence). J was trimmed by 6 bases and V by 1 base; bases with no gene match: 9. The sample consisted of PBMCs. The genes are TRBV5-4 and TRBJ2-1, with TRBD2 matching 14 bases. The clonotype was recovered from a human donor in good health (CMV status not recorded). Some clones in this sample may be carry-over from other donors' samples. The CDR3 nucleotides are TGTGCCAGCAGCTTGATCCCGGGACTAGCGGGAGAAGGCAATGAGCAGTTCTTC. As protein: CASSLIPGLAGEGNEQFF.